The subject of this entry is one T cell receptor (beta chain). The sample belongs to a study of blood T cell repertoires in COVID-19. Study at large: COVID-19 samples collected from the United States, Italy and Spain covered acute and convalescent phases. From T cells, B-cell-depleted T cells, or PBMCs came the material, which was cDNA or gDNA.

The CDR3 extends over 14 amino acids. The V gene's germline CDR1 is MNHEY and CDR2 SVGAGI. The V segment lost 6 bases and the J segment 4 bases; nucleotides outside the gene matches: 8. How the authors handled the data: Nucleated cell counts were estimated from reference gene primer amplification. TCRdb keeps only in-frame clones here, not all; method: immunoSEQ multiplex PCR. That table supplies the V and J calls and clone size; D and trimming were determined from the DNA. The table has more than 85,000 clones, approximately 84% seen once. This TCR came from a man aged 40-49 years with active or convalescent COVID-19. V gene TRBV6-5 combines with J gene TRBJ1-1, with 7 bases lining up with TRBD1. Sequenced: peripheral blood. This chain's CDR3 is CASRFGQDVTEAFF. The CDR3 DNA reads as TGTGCCAGCAGATTCGGACAGGATGTCACTGAAGCTTTCTTT.